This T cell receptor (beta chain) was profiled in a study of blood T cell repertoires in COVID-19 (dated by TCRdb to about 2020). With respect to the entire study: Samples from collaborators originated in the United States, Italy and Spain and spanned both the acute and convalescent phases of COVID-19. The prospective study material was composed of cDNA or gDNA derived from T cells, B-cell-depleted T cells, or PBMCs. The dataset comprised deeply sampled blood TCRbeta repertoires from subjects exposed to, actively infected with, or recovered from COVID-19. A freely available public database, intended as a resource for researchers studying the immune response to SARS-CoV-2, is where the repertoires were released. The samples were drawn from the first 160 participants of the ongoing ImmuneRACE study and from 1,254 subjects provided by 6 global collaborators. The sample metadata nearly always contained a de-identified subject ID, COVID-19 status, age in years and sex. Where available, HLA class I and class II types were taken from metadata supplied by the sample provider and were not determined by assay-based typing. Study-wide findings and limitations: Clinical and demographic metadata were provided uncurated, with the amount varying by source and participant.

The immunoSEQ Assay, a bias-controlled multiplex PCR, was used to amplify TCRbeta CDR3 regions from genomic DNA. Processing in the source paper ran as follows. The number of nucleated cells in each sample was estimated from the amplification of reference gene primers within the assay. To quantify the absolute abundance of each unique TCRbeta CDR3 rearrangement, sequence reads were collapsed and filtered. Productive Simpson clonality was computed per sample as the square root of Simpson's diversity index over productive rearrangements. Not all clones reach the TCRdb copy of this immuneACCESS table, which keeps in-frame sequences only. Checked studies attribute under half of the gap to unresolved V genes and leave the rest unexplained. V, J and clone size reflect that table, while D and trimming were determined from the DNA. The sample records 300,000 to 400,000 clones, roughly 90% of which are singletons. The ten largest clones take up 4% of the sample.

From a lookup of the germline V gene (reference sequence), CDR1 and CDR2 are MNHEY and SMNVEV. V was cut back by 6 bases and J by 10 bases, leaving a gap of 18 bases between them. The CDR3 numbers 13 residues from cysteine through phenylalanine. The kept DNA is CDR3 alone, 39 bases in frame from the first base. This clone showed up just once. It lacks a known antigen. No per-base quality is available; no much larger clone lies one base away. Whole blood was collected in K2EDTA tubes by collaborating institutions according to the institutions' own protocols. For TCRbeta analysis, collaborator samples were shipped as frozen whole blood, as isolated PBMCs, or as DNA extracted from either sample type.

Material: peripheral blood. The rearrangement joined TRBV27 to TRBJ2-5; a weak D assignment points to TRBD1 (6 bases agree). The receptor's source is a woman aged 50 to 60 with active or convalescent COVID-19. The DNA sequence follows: TGTGCCAGCAGCAGGGGCGAATCCGAGGGCCAGTACTTC. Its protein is CASSRGESEGQYF.